The clone carrying this TCR beta chain came up a few times. Antigen specificity is unknown. The sample comes from a study of vaccination and CD4 T cells after COVID-19. The overall study: In culture, cells were exposed to overlapping spike peptides from SARS-CoV-2, HCoV-NL63, HCoV-OC43 and HCoV-229E.

The Oncomine TCR Beta short-read assay generated sequence data from the DNA of cultured CD4+ T cells. TCRdb re-derived calls from the PCR reads in MiXCR, one entry per CDR3 protein. The sample contains some 15,000 distinct CDR3 sequences, under 45% of which appear only once. This sample's treatment: roughly 11-day PBMC culture with coronavirus spike peptide pools or control peptides (ViraFEST assay). Half-medium changes with fresh IL-2 medium occurred on days 3 and 7. J was trimmed by 6 bases and V by 0 bases; bases with no gene match: 8. The V gene's germline CDR1 is MNHEY and CDR2 SVGAGI. CDR3 size: 16 residues.

Sequenced input: cultured CD4+ T cells from blood. The chain carries TRBV6-5 and TRBJ1-5, with TRBD1 matching 7 bases. The TCR comes from a human donor with COVID-19. The CDR3 DNA follows: TGTGCCAGCAGTTACTCCCAGGGGGAGTTAGGTCAGCCCCAGCATTTT. Translating it yields CASSYSQGELGQPQHF.